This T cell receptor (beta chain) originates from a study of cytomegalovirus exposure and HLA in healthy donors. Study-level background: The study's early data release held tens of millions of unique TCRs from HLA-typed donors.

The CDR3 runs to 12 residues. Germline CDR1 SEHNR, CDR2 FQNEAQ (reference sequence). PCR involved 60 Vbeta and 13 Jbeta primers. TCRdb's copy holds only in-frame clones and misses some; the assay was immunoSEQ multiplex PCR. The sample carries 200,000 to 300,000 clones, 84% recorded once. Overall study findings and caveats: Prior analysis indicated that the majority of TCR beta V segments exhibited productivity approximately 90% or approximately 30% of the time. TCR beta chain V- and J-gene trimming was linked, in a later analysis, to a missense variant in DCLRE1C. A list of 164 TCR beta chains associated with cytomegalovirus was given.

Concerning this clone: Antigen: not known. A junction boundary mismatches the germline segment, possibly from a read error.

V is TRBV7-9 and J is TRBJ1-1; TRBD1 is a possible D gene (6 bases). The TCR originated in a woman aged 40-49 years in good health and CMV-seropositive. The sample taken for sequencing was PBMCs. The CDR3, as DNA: TGTTCCAGCAGCAATACAGGGCCTGGTGCTTTCTTT. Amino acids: CSSSNTGPGAFF.